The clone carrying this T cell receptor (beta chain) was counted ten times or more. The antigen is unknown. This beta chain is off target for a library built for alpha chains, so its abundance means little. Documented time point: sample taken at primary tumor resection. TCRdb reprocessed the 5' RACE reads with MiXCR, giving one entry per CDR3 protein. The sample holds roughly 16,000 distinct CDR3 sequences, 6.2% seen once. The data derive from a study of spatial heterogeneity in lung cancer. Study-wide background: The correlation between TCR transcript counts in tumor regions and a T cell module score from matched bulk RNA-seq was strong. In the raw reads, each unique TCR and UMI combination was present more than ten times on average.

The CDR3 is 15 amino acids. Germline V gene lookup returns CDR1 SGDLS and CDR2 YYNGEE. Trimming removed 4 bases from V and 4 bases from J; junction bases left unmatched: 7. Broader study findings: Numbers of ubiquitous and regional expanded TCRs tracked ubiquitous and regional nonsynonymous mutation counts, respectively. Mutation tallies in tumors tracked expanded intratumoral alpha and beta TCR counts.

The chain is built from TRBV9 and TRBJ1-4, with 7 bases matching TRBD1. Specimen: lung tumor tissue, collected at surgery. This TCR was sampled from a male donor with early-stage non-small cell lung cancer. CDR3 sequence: CASSTPQGGNEKLFF. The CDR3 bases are TGTGCCAGCAGCACCCCCCAGGGGGGTAATGAAAAACTGTTTTTT.